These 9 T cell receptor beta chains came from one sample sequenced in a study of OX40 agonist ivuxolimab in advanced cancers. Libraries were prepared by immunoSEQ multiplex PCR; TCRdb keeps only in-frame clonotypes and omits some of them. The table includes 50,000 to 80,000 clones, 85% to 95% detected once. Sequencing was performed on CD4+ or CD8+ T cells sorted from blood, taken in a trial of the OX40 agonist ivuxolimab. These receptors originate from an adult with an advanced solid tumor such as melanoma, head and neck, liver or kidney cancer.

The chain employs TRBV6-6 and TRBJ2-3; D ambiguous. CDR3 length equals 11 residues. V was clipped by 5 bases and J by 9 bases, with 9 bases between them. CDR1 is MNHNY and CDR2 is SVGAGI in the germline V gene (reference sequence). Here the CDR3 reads CASSPQSTQYF. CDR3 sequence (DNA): TGTGCCAGCAGTCCACAGAGCACGCAGTATTTT.

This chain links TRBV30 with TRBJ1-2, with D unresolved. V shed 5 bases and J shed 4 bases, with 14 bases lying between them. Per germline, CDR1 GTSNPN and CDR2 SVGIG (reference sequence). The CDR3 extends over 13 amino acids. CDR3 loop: CAWGPGSPYGYTF. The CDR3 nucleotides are TGTGCCTGGGGACCTGGGAGCCCCTATGGCTACACCTTC.

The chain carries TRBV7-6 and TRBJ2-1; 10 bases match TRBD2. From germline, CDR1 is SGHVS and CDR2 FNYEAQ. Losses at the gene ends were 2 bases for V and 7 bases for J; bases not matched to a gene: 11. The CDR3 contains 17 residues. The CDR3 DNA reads TGTGCCAGCAGCTTAAGGTCTAGCGGGAGCATAGGGAATGAGCAGTTCTTC. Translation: CASSLRSSGSIGNEQFF.

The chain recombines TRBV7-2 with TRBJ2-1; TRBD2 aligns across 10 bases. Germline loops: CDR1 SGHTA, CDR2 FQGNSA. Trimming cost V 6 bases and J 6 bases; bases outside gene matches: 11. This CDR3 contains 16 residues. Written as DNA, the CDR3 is TGTGCCAGCAGTCACCTGGGGCTAGCGGGAGTCAATGAGCAGTTCTTC. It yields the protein CASSHLGLAGVNEQFF.

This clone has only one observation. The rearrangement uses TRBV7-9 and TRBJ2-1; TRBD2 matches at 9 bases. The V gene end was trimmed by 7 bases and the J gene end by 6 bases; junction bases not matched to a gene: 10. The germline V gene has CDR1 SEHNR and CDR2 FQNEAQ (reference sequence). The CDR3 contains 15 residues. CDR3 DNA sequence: TGTGCCAGCACCCTAGCGGGAAGAGGTGTCAATGAGCAGTTCTTC. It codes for CASTLAGRGVNEQFF.

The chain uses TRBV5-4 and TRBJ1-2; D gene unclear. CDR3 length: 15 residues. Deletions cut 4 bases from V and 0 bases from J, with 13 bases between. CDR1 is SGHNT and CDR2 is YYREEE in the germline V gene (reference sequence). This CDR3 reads CASSQNRGTNYGYTF. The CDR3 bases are TGTGCCAGCAGCCAAAACAGAGGTACTAACTATGGCTACACCTTC.

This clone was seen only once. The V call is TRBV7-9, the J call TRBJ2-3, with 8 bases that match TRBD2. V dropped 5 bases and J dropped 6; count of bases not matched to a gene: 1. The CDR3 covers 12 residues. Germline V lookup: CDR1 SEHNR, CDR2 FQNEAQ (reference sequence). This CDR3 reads CASSRLADTQYF. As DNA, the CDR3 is TGTGCCAGCAGCCGACTAGCGGATACGCAGTATTTT.

CDR3 DNA: TGTGCCAGCAGTTACTCGGGGACGGAGGCAAACTATGGCTACACCTTC. Protein sequence: CASSYSGTEANYGYTF. The chain couples TRBV6-5 to TRBJ1-2, with D possibly matching TRBD1 (5 bases). V lost 0 bases and J lost 2, with 13 bases in between. This CDR3 has 16 residues. Germline CDR1 is MNHEY and CDR2 is SVGAGI.

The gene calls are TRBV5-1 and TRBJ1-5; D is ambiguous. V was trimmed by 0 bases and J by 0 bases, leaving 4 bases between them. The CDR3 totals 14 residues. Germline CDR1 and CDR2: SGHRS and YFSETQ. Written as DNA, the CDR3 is TGCGCCAGCAGCTTGGAGGGTAGCAATCAGCCCCAGCATTTT. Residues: CASSLEGSNQPQHF.